These T cell receptor beta chains were read from a single sample in a study of blood T cell repertoires in COVID-19. The data were produced by immunoSEQ multiplex PCR, yet TCRdb's version contains in-frame clones alone and is incomplete. The sample carries 72,000 or so clones, about 85% recorded once. The material sequenced was peripheral blood. These receptor sequences come from a woman of 80 years or more with active or convalescent COVID-19. The CDR3 runs from the conserved cysteine through the conserved F or W. The D gene is left open where the match is weak. Clone size is stated in some rows and not others, as once, few, many or a class when expanded.

v_gene: TRBV30; d_gene: .; abundance: .; j_gene: TRBJ1-1; CDR3aa: CAWSVNVQAGKGRTEAFF; CDR3nt: TGTGCCTGGAGTGTTAATGTACAGGCAGGTAAAGGGAGGACTGAAGCTTTCTTT
v_gene: TRBV30; d_gene: .; abundance: .; j_gene: TRBJ1-1; CDR3aa: CARQSQNTEAFF; CDR3nt: TGTGCCCGACAATCCCAGAACACTGAAGCTTTCTTT
v_gene: TRBV2; d_gene: .; abundance: .; j_gene: TRBJ1-5; CDR3aa: CASRDTGPNQPQHF; CDR3nt: TGTGCCAGCAGAGATACAGGGCCCAATCAGCCCCAGCATTTT
v_gene: TRBV27; d_gene: TRBD1; abundance: few; j_gene: TRBJ1-2; CDR3aa: CASSSPDRGGYTF; CDR3nt: TGTGCCAGCAGTTCCCCTGACAGGGGTGGCTACACCTTC
v_gene: TRBV25-1; d_gene: .; abundance: .; j_gene: TRBJ1-6; CDR3aa: CASSGQEVGPLHF; CDR3nt: TGTGCCAGCAGTGGCCAGGAGGTCGGACCCCTCCACTTT
v_gene: TRBV5-1; d_gene: TRBD1; abundance: .; j_gene: TRBJ1-1; CDR3aa: CASRRTRGTGKMNTEAFF; CDR3nt: TGCGCCAGCAGGCGGACCCGAGGGACAGGCAAAATGAACACTGAAGCTTTCTTT
v_gene: TRBV7-2; d_gene: TRBD2; abundance: .; j_gene: TRBJ2-3; CDR3aa: CASHRLALTTDTQYF; CDR3nt: TGTGCCAGCCATAGACTAGCTCTGACCACAGATACGCAGTATTTT
v_gene: TRBV2; d_gene: TRBD1; abundance: few; j_gene: TRBJ2-2; CDR3aa: CASRWTGGNTGELFF; CDR3nt: TGTGCCAGCAGATGGACAGGGGGCAACACCGGGGAGCTGTTTTTT
v_gene: TRBV5-1; d_gene: .; abundance: once; j_gene: TRBJ1-3; CDR3aa: CASSPQAGASGNTIYF; CDR3nt: TGCGCCAGCAGCCCGCAGGCAGGGGCCTCTGGAAACACCATATATTTT
v_gene: TRBV28; d_gene: TRBD1; abundance: .; j_gene: TRBJ1-1; CDR3aa: CASRPGQGVLREAFF; CDR3nt: TGTGCCAGCAGGCCGGGACAGGGAGTTCTGAGAGAAGCTTTCTTT
v_gene: TRBV11-3; d_gene: TRBD2; abundance: many; j_gene: TRBJ2-7; CDR3aa: CASSFASGSSYEQYF; CDR3nt: TGTGCCAGCAGCTTTGCTAGCGGAAGCTCCTACGAGCAGTACTTC